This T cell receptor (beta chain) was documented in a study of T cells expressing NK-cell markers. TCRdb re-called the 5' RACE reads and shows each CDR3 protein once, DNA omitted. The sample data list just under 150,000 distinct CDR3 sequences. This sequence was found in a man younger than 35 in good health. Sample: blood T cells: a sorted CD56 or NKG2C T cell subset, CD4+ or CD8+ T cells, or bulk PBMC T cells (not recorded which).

This chain's CDR3 is CASSTNPTRGSLDEQFF. The chain has TRBV19 and TRBJ2-1; TCRdb lists TRBD2, though no DNA is available to test this call. Looked up from germline, CDR1 is LNHDA and CDR2 is SQIVND (reference sequence). The CDR3 length is 17 residues.